A single sample gave rise to the 6 T cell receptor beta chains below, sequenced in a study of cytomegalovirus exposure and HLA in healthy donors. The PCR contained 60 Vbeta and 13 Jbeta primers. Data came from immunoSEQ multiplex PCR; TCRdb stores just in-frame clones and leaves some out. The top ten clones hold roughly 6.4% of a sample with approximately 130,000 clones, about 10% of them seen once. Sequenced material: PBMCs. The receptors here all came from a woman in her 40s in good health and CMV-seropositive.

This clone was observed a handful of times. The chain joins TRBV18 to TRBJ2-3, with TRBD2 matching 7 bases. Germline values: CDR1 KGHSH, CDR2 LQKENI. The CDR3 spans 15 residues. The junction had 6 bases not matched to a gene; V was cut back by 3 bases and J by 3 bases. The CDR3 loop reads CASSPSAGRTDTQYF. CDR3 nucleotide sequence: TGTGCCAGCTCACCCTCAGCGGGGAGAACAGATACGCAGTATTTT.

This chain uses TRBV6-6 with TRBJ1-5; TRBD1 matches 8 bases. The CDR3 covers 16 residues. The germline gives CDR1 MNHNY, CDR2 SVGAGI (reference sequence). V lost 8 bases, J lost 6 bases, and 15 bases stayed unmatched. The CDR3 region is CASRLRGQGSVQPQHF. CDR3 bases: TGTGCCAGCCGACTTAGAGGACAGGGTTCGGTTCAGCCCCAGCATTTT.

This clone was detected a few times. This rearrangement joins TRBV6-1 to TRBJ1-1, with TRBD1 matching 7 bases. Germline CDR1 reads MNHNS; CDR2 reads SASEGT. The CDR3 is 14 residues long. V shed 0 bases, J shed 8 bases, and the junction held 6 bases outside the gene matches. The CDR3 coding sequence is TGTGCCAGCAGTGAAGCTTATAGGGGGCCCGAAGCTTTCTTT. This sequence encodes CASSEAYRGPEAFF.

CDR3 residues: CASSLGAGLAGRRGGTQYF. The CDR3 DNA sequence: TGTGCCAGCAGCTTAGGCGCGGGACTAGCGGGGCGCCGCGGGGGGACCCAGTACTTC. The chain has TRBV7-2 and TRBJ2-5; 13 nucleotides match TRBD2. Germline V lookup: CDR1 SGHTA, CDR2 FQGNSA. This CDR3 has 19 amino acids. V lost 1 base and J lost 7; bases outside the gene matches: 15.

The chain uses TRBV28 and TRBJ1-2; D is ambiguous. There are 12 residues in the CDR3. Trimming left V 3 bases short and J 3 bases short, with 5 bases between. Looked up from germline, CDR1 is MDHEN and CDR2 is SYDVKM. CDR3 nucleotides: TGTGCCAGCAGTTTGAGGGACTATGGCTACACCTTC. Protein: CASSLRDYGYTF.

The chain employs TRBV9 and TRBJ1-1, with 10 bases that match TRBD1. The CDR3 runs to 15 residues. Trimming removed 0 bases from V and 3 bases from J; junction bases left unmatched: 2. CDR1 is SGDLS and CDR2 is YYNGEE in the germline V gene. CDR3: CASSVDGQGDTEAFF. DNA of the CDR3: TGTGCCAGCAGCGTAGATGGACAGGGGGACACTGAAGCTTTCTTT. Using reference TRBV9 and TRBJ1-1 for the parts outside the CDR3, the full variable domain is DSGVTQTPKHLITATGQRVTLRCSPRSGDLSVYWYQQSLDQGLQFLIQYYNGEERAKGNILERFSAQQFPDLHSELNLSSLELGDSALYFCASSVDGQGDTEAFFGQGTRLTVV.